Below, 13 T cell receptor beta chains from the same sample are listed, as sequenced in a study of T cell responses to AZD1222 COVID-19 vaccine. TCRdb's table, derived via immunoSEQ multiplex PCR, lists solely in-frame clones and lacks some. This table has some 150,000 clones, 93% appearing once. Specimen: peripheral blood, collected on day 0 of AZD1222 vaccination. The receptors derive from an adult in good health.

The CDR3, as DNA: TGTGCCAGCAGTTCCCTCGGAGAGACCCAGTACTTC. Protein product: CASSSLGETQYF. The gene calls are TRBV27 and TRBJ2-5; D unclear. Germline values: CDR1 MNHEY, CDR2 SMNVEV (reference sequence). Deletions cut 4 bases from V and 4 bases from J, with 7 bases between. This CDR3 is 12 amino acids long.

This clone has just one count. The V gene is TRBV30, the J gene TRBJ2-1, with 8 bases identical to TRBD2. This CDR3 comprises 15 residues. Germline assignment: CDR1 GTSNPN and CDR2 SVGIG (reference sequence). CDR3 loop: CGPTGGRPSYNEQFF. The CDR3 DNA is TGTGGTCCAACTGGCGGGAGGCCCTCCTACAATGAGCAGTTCTTC.

This clone showed up just once. The chain has TRBV6-5 and TRBJ2-1; D possibly corresponds to TRBD2 (6 bases). Trimming left V 8 bases short and J 4 bases short, with 9 bases between. The CDR3 has 12 amino acids. The germline V gene encodes CDR1 MNHEY and CDR2 SVGAGI. The CDR3, as DNA: TGTGCCAGCGCGGGATCTTACAATGAGCAGTTCTTC. It codes for CASAGSYNEQFF.

This rearrangement joins TRBV2 to TRBJ1-4; D might be TRBD1 (5 bases). Germline CDR1 and CDR2: SNHLY and FYNNEI. The CDR3 is made up of 14 amino acids. The V and J ends lost 6 bases and 8 bases respectively, with 16 bases between them. CDR3 amino acids: CASRTEQGGEKLFF. CDR3 DNA sequence: TGTGCCAGCAGAACAGAGCAGGGTGGGGAAAAACTGTTTTTT.

This rearrangement joins TRBV2 to TRBJ2-1, with TRBD1 identical over 10 bases. Trimming cost V 4 bases and J 9 bases; bases outside gene matches: 9. The CDR3 loop spans 15 amino acids. Germline CDR1 and CDR2: SNHLY and FYNNEI. The CDR3 nucleotides read TGTGCCAGCAGTGGTCCCGGGACAGGGGAAGTTGAGCAGTTCTTC. This codes for CASSGPGTGEVEQFF.

This chain connects TRBV7-2 to TRBJ1-1; D unresolved. CDR1 and CDR2 (germline): SGHTA, FQGNSA. V was clipped by 6 bases and J by 0 bases, with 17 bases between them. The CDR3 length is 16 residues. The DNA of the CDR3 is TGTGCCAGCAGATTTATTCTCGGGCTCGTGAACACTGAAGCTTTCTTT. Translated: CASRFILGLVNTEAFF. Combining the CDR3 with reference TRBV7-2 and TRBJ1-1 gives the whole variable domain GAGVSQSPSNKVTEKGKDVELRCDPISGHTALYWYRQSLGQGLEFLIYFQGNSAPDKSGLPSDRFSAERTGGSVSTLTIQRTQQEDSAVYLCASRFILGLVNTEAFFGQGTRLTVV.

Concerning this clone: Other DNA sequences in the sample encode the same CDR3. V is TRBV5-1 and J is TRBJ2-7, with TRBD1 identical over 10 bases. Trimming removed 3 bases from V and 2 bases from J; junction bases left unmatched: 2. The CDR3 consists of 14 residues. Germline-derived CDR1 and CDR2 are SGHRS and YFSETQ. CDR3 nucleotide sequence: TGCGCCAGCAGCTCGACAGGGGGCCCCTACGAGCAGTACTTC. Translating gives CASSSTGGPYEQYF. Full variable domain (outside the CDR3, taken from reference TRBV5-1 and TRBJ2-7): KAGVTQTPRYLIKTRGQQVTLSCSPISGHRSVSWYQQTPGQGLQFLFEYFSETQRNKGNFPGRFSGRQFSNSRSEMNVSTLELGDSALYLCASSSTGGPYEQYFGPGTRLTVT.

The chain carries TRBV3-1 (or the pseudogene TRBV3-2) and TRBJ2-1; D is undetermined. This CDR3 spans 14 amino acids. Trimming pared 2 bases from V and 0 bases from J, leaving 5 bases between. CDR1 is LGHDT and CDR2 is YNNKEL in the germline V gene (reference sequence). The CDR3 DNA sequence: TGTGCCAGCAGCCAAAGATACTCCTACAATGAGCAGTTCTTC. Translation: CASSQRYSYNEQFF.

This chain links TRBV14 with TRBJ1-1; TRBD1 matches at 7 bases. The junction had 7 bases not matched to a gene; V was cut back by 3 bases and J by 0 bases. Germline CDR1 is SGHDN and CDR2 is FVKESK. CDR3 length: 16 residues. CDR3 protein: CASSHRTGSMNTEAFF. The CDR3 nucleotides are TGTGCCAGCAGCCACCGGACAGGATCGATGAACACTGAAGCTTTCTTT.

The chain couples TRBV21-1 to TRBJ1-1; TRBD1, the table's D call, was not compared with the DNA. TRBV21-1 represents a pseudogene. The CDR3 runs 17 residues. CDR3 nucleotide sequence: TGTGCCAGCAGACCCGATCAGCCCCCGGGACAGCATGGTGAAGCTTTCTTT. Protein product: CASRPDQPPGQHGEAFF.

The rearrangement uses TRBV6-5 and TRBJ1-1; 8 bases fit TRBD1. CDR1 MNHEY and CDR2 SVGAGI come from the germline V gene. With V trimmed by 5 bases and J by 14 bases, 10 bases remained unmatched. The CDR3 length is 12 residues. The CDR3 DNA sequence: TGTGCCAGCAGTCCCACGACAGGGGAGAACTTCTTT. Its translation is CASSPTTGENFF.

The chain combines TRBV5-1 with TRBJ2-5; 10 bases are shared with TRBD2. With V trimmed by 8 bases and J by 5 bases, 3 bases remained unmatched. The germline gives CDR1 SGHRS, CDR2 YFSETQ. There are 12 residues in the CDR3. CDR3 region: CASSTSGETQYF. DNA of the CDR3: TGCGCCAGTTCGACTAGCGGGGAGACCCAGTACTTC. The full variable domain, completed using reference TRBV5-1 and TRBJ2-5, is KAGVTQTPRYLIKTRGQQVTLSCSPISGHRSVSWYQQTPGQGLQFLFEYFSETQRNKGNFPGRFSGRQFSNSRSEMNVSTLELGDSALYLCASSTSGETQYFGPGTRLLVL.

CDR3 sequence: CATRASTDTQYF. In nucleotides, the CDR3 is TGTGCCACCAGGGCCAGTACAGATACGCAGTATTTT. The rearrangement links TRBV19 to TRBJ2-3, with a tentative D call TRBD1 (5 bases). Germline CDR1 LNHDA, CDR2 SQIVND (reference sequence). This CDR3 is 12 amino acids long. Trimming removed 10 bases at V and 3 bases at J, with 11 bases between.